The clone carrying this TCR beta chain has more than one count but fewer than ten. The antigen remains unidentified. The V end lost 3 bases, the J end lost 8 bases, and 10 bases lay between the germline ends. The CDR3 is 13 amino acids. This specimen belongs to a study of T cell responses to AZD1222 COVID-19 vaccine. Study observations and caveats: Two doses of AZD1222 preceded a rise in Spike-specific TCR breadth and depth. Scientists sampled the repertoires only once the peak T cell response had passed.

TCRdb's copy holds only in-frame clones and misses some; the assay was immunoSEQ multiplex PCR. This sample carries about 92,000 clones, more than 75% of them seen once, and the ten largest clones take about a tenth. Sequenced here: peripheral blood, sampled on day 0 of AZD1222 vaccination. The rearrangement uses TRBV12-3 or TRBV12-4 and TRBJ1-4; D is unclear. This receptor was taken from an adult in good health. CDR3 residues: CASSFFRVEKLFF. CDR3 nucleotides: TGTGCCAGCAGTTTTTTCCGGGTCGAAAAACTGTTTTTT.